This paragraph reports one T cell receptor (beta chain). This sample is drawn from a study of T cell responses to AZD1222 COVID-19 vaccine. With 4 bases removed from V and 6 bases from J, the gap between germline ends came to 19 bases. Per the germline V gene, CDR1 is SGDLS and CDR2 is YYNGEE. The CDR3 loop spans 15 amino acids. Assay used: immunoSEQ multiplex PCR; TCRdb lists only in-frame clones, some missing. The data contain approximately 79,000 clones, 70% to 90% of them singletons. This TCR was sampled from an adult in good health. This specimen was peripheral blood, taken on day 0 of AZD1222 vaccination. The genes are TRBV9 and TRBJ1-1; TRBD1 might be the D (5 bases). The CDR3 nucleotides are TGTGCCAGCAGCCCGACAACAGGTTGGGCCCCTGAAGCTTTCTTT. Translated, it gives CASSPTTGWAPEAFF. Using reference TRBV9 and TRBJ1-1 for the parts outside the CDR3, the full variable domain is DSGVTQTPKHLITATGQRVTLRCSPRSGDLSVYWYQQSLDQGLQFLIQYYNGEERAKGNILERFSAQQFPDLHSELNLSSLELGDSALYFCASSPTTGWAPEAFFGQGTRLTVV.